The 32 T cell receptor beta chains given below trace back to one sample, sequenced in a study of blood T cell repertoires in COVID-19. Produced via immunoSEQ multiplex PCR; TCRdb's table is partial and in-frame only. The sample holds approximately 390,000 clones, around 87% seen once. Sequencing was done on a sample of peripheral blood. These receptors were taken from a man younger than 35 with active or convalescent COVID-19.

CDR3 protein: CASSVSGIWSSGNTIYF. In nucleotides, the CDR3 is TGTGCCAGTAGTGTGTCCGGGATCTGGAGCTCTGGAAACACCATATATTTT. The V and J genes are TRBV19 and TRBJ1-3; D ambiguous. The V gene's germline CDR1 is LNHDA and CDR2 SQIVND (reference sequence). The length of the CDR3 is 17 residues. V was pared by 5 bases and J by 0 bases, with 17 bases between. The full variable domain, its missing parts supplied by reference TRBV19 and TRBJ1-3, is DGGITQSPKYLFRKEGQNVTLSCEQNLNHDAMYWYRQDPGQGLRLIYYSQIVNDFQKGDIAEGYSVSREKKESFPLTVTSAQKNPTAFYLCASSVSGIWSSGNTIYFGEGSWLTVV.

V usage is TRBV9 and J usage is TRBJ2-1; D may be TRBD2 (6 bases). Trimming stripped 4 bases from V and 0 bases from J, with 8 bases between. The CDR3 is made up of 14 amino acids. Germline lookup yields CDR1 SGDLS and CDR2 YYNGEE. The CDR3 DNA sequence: TGTGCCAGCAGCTTTAGCGGCTCCTACAATGAGCAGTTCTTC. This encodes CASSFSGSYNEQFF.

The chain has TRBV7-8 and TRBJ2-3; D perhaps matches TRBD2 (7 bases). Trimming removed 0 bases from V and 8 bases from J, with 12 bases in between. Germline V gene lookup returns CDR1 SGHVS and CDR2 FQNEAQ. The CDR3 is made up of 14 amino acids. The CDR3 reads CASSLAGGPGTQYF. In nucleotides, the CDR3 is TGTGCCAGCAGCTTAGCGGGGGGGCCGGGTACGCAGTATTTT.

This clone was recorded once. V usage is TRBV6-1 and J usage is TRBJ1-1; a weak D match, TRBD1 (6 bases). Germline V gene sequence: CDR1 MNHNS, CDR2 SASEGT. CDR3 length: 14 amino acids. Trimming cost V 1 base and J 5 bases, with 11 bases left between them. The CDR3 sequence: CASSEGGRKTEAFF. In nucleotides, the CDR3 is TGTGCCAGCAGTGAAGGGGGGCGAAAAACTGAAGCTTTCTTT.

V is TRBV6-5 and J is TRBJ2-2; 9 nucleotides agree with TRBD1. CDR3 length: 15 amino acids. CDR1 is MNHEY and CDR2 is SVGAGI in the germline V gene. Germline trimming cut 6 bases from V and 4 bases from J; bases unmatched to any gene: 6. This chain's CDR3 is CASSLRTGVTGELFF. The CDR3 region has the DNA TGTGCCAGCAGCCTTAGGACAGGGGTCACCGGGGAGCTGTTTTTT.

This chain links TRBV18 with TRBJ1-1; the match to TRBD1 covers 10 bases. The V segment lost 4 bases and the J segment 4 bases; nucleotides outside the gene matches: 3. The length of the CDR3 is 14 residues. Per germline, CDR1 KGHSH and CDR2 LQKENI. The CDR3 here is CASSRQGAPTEAFF. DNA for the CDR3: TGTGCCAGCTCACGACAGGGGGCGCCCACTGAAGCTTTCTTT.

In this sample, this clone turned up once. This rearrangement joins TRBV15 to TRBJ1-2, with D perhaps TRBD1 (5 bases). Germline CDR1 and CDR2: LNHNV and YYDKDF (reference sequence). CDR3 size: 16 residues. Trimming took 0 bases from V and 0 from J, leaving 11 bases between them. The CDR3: CATSRDRSGSNYGYTF. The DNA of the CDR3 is TGTGCCACCAGCAGAGATAGGTCAGGGTCTAACTATGGCTACACCTTC.

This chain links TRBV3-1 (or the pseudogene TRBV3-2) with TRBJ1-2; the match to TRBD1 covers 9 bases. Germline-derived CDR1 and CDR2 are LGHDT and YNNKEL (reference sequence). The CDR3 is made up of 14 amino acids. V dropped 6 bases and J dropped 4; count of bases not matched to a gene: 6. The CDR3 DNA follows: TGTGCCAGCAGGAGACAGGGGGGGGGCTATGGCTACACCTTC. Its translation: CASRRQGGGYGYTF.

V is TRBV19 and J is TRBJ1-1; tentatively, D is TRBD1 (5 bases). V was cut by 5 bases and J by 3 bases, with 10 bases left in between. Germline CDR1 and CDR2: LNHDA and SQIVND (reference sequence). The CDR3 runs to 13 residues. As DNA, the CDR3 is TGTGCCAGTAGTGGTCAGGGTTACACTGAAGCTTTCTTT. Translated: CASSGQGYTEAFF. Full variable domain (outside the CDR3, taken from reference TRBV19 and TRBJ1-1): DGGITQSPKYLFRKEGQNVTLSCEQNLNHDAMYWYRQDPGQGLRLIYYSQIVNDFQKGDIAEGYSVSREKKESFPLTVTSAQKNPTAFYLCASSGQGYTEAFFGQGTRLTVV.

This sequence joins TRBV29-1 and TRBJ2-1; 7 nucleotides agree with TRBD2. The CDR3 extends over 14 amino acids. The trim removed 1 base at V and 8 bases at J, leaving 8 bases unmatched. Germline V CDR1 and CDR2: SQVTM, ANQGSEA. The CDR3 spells CSVEGWEGSDEQFF. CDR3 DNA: TGCAGCGTTGAAGGTTGGGAGGGTTCCGATGAGCAGTTCTTC.

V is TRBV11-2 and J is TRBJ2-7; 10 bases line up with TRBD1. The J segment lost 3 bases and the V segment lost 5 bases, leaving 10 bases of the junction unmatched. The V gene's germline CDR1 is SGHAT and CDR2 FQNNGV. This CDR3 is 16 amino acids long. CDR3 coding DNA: TGTGCCAGCAGCCGTAGGGTCGGGACAGGGGACTACGAGCAGTACTTC. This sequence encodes CASSRRVGTGDYEQYF.

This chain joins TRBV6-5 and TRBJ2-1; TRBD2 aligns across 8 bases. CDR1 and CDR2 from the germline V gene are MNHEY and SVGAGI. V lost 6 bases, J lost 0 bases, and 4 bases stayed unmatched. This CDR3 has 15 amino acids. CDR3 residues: CASSVAGYSYNEQFF. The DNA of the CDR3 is TGTGCCAGCAGCGTAGCGGGGTACTCCTACAATGAGCAGTTCTTC.

The CDR3 region has the DNA TGTGCCAGCAGTTACTCGAATTCGGGGTTCAGCGAGCAGTACTTC. This sequence encodes CASSYSNSGFSEQYF. This chain joins TRBV6-5 and TRBJ2-7; possible D gene TRBD2, 5 bases. The CDR3 totals 15 residues. The V and J ends lost 0 bases and 6 bases respectively, with 15 bases between them. The germline CDR1 and CDR2 sequences are MNHEY and SVGAGI.

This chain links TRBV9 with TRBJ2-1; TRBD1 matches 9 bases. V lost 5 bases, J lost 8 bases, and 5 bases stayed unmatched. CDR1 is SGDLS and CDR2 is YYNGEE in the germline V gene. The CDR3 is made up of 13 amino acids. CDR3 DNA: TGTGCCAGCAGTCGGGACAGGGTGGATGAGCAGTTCTTC. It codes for CASSRDRVDEQFF.

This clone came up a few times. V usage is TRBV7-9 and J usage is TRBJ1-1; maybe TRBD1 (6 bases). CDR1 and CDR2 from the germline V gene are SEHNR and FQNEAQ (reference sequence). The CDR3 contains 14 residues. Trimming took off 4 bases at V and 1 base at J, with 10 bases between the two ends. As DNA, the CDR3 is TGTGCCAGCAGCTCGGACAGACGGAACACTGAAGCTTTCTTT. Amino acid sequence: CASSSDRRNTEAFF.

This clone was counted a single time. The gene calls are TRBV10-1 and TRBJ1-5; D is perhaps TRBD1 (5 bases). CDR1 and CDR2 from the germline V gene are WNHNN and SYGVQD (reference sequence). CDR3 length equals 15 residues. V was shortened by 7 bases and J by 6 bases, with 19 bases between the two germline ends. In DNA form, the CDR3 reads TGCGCCAGCATTGATCGGAGGGGCTTTAGTCAGCCCCAGCATTTT. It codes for CASIDRRGFSQPQHF.

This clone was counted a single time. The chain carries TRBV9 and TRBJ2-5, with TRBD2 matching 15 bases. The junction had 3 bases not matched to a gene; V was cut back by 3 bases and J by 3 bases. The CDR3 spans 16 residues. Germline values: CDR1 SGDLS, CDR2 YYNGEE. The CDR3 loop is CASSGGLAGGKETQYF. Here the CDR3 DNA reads TGTGCCAGCAGCGGGGGACTAGCGGGAGGAAAAGAGACCCAGTACTTC.

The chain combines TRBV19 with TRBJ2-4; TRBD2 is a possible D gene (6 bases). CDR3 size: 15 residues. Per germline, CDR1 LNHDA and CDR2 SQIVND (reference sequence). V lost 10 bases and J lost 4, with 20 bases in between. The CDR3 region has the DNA TGTGCCACCGCCGCCGGAGCGGGCCCAAAAAACATTCAGTACTTC. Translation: CATAAGAGPKNIQYF.

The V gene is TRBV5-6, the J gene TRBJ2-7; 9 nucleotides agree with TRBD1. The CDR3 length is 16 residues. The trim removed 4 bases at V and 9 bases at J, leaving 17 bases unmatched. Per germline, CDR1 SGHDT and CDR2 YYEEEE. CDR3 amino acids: CASSPSGTGLSIGQYF. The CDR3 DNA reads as TGTGCCAGCAGCCCCAGTGGGACAGGGCTATCAATCGGGCAGTACTTC.

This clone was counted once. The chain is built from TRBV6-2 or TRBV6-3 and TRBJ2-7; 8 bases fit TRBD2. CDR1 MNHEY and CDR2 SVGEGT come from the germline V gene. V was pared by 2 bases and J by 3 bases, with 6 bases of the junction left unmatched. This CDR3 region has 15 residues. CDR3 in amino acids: CASSYGGRSRYEQYF. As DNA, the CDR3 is TGTGCCAGCAGTTACGGCGGGAGGAGTCGCTACGAGCAGTACTTC.

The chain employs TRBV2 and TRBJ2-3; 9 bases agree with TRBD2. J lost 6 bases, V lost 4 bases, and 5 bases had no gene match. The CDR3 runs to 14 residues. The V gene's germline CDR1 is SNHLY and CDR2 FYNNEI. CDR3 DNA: TGTGCCAGCAGTGCTAACCTAGCGGGGGATACGCAGTATTTT. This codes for CASSANLAGDTQYF. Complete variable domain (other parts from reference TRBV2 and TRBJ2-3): EPEVTQTPSHQVTQMGQEVILRCVPISNHLYFYWYRQILGQKVEFLVSFYNNEISEKSEIFDDQFSVERPDGSNFTLKIRSTKLEDSAMYFCASSANLAGDTQYFGPGTRLTVL.

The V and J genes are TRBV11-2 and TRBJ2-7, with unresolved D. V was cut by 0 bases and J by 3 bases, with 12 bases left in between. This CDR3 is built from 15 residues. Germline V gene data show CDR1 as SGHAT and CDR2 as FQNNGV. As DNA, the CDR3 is TGTGCCAGCAGCTTAGATAACGGTCCCGTCTACGAGCAGTACTTC. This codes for CASSLDNGPVYEQYF.

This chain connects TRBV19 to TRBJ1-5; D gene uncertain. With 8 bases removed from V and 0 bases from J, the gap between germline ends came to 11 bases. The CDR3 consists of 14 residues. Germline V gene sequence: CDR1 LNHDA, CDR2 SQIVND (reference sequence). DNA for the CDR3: TGTGCCAGTTCGGGAGTAAATAGCAATCAGCCCCAGCATTTT. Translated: CASSGVNSNQPQHF.

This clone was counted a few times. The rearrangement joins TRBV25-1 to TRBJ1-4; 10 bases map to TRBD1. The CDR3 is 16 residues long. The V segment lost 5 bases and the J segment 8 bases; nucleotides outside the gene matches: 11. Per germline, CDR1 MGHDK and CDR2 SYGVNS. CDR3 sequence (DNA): TGTGCCAGCAGTTACTTCCGAGGGACAGGGGACGAAAAACTGTTTTTT. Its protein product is CASSYFRGTGDEKLFF.

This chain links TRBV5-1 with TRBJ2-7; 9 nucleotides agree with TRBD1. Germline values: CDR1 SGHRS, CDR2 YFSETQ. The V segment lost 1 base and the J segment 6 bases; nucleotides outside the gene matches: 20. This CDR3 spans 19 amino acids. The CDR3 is CASSLSGWQRGQGGREQYF. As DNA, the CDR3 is TGCGCCAGCAGCTTGTCTGGATGGCAGCGGGGACAGGGTGGACGCGAGCAGTACTTC.

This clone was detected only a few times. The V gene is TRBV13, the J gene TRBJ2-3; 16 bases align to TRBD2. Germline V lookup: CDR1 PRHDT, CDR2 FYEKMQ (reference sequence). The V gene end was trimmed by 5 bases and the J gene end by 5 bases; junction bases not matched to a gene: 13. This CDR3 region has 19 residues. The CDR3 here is CASSPPGLAGGPRRDTQYF. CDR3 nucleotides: TGTGCCAGCAGCCCTCCGGGACTAGCGGGGGGGCCGAGGAGAGATACGCAGTATTTT. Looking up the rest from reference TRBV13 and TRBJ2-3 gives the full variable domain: AAGVIQSPRHLIKEKRETATLKCYPIPRHDTVYWYQQGPGQDPQFLISFYEKMQSDKGSIPDRFSAQQFSDYHSELNMSSLELGDSALYFCASSPPGLAGGPRRDTQYFGPGTRLTVL.

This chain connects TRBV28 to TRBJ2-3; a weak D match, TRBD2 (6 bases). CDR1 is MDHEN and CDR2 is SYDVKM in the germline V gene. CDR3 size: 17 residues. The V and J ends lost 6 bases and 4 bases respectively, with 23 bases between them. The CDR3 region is CASSPVGDFEAPDTQYF. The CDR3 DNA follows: TGTGCCAGCAGCCCTGTTGGGGACTTCGAGGCCCCAGATACGCAGTATTTT.

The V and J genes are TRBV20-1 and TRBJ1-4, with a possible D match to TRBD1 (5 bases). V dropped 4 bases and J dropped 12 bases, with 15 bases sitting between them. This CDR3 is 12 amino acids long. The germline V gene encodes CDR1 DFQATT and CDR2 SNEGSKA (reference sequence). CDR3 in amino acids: CSANDQGRELFF. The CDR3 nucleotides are TGCAGTGCTAATGACCAGGGTAGAGAACTGTTTTTT.

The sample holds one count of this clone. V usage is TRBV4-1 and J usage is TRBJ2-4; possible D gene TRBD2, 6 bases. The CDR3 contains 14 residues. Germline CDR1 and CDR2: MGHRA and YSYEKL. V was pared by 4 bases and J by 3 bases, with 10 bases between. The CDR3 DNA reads TGCGCCAGCAGCCCCCCCGGGGGCAAAAACATTCAGTACTTC. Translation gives CASSPPGGKNIQYF.

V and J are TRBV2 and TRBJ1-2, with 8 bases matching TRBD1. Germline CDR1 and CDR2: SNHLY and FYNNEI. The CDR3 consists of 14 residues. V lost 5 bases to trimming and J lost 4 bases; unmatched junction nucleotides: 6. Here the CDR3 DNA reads TGTGCCAGCAGTAAACAGGGGGGCGGCTATGGCTACACCTTC. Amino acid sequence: CASSKQGGGYGYTF.

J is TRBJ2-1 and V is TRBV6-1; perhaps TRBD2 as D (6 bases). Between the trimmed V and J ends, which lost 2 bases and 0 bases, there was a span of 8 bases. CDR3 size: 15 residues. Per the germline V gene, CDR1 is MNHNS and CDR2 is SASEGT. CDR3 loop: CASSELGSSYNEQFF. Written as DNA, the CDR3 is TGTGCCAGCAGTGAACTCGGGAGCTCCTACAATGAGCAGTTCTTC.

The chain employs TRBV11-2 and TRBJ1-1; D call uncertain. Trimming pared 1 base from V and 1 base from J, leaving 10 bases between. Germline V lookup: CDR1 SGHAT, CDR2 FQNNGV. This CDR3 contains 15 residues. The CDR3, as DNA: TGTGCCAGCAGCTTAGTTCGAGACAAGAACACTGAAGCTTTCTTT. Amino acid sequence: CASSLVRDKNTEAFF.